This TCR beta chain was captured by sequencing in a study of T cell repertoires in cytomegalovirus infection. Study background: From public TCR beta signatures came an indication of both CMV infection and matching HLA type.

The length of the CDR3 is 16 residues. Trimming shortened V by 3 bases and J by 4 bases, and 16 bases separated the two germline ends. Each CDR3 protein gets one entry after TCRdb re-called the reads with MiXCR. This table holds nearly 700,000 distinct CDR3 sequences, approximately 33% found once. Details on this clonotype: The target antigen is unknown.

The starting material was cultured PBMCs, obtained from culture after CMV antigen stimulation. The TCR sequence derives from a human donor in good health (CMV status not recorded). Some clones in this sample may be carry-over from other donors' samples. The V call is TRBV12-3 or TRBV12-4, the J call TRBJ1-5; D remains ambiguous. In DNA, the CDR3 is TGTGCCAGCAGTTTTTTGTCAGGACTAATTAATCAGCCCCAGCATTTT. It yields the protein CASSFLSGLINQPQHF.